This T cell receptor (beta chain) derives from a study of T cell responses to AZD1222 COVID-19 vaccine. The germline V gene encodes CDR1 SGDLS and CDR2 YYNGEE. The CDR3 is 15 amino acids. V shed 0 bases and J shed 0 bases, with 9 bases lying between them. Clones were sequenced by immunoSEQ multiplex PCR, and TCRdb holds only the in-frame ones, with some missing. The sample lists roughly 190,000 clones, around 90% seen once, with nearly 1% in the top ten. This clonotype originated in an adult in good health. The sample here was peripheral blood, taken on day 0 of AZD1222 vaccination. This chain joins TRBV9 and TRBJ1-2; D may be TRBD1 (5 bases). This chain's CDR3 is CASSVVGGPNYGYTF. The DNA for the CDR3 is TGTGCCAGCAGCGTAGTGGGGGGTCCTAACTATGGCTACACCTTC. Full variable domain (remainder filled in from reference TRBV9 and TRBJ1-2): DSGVTQTPKHLITATGQRVTLRCSPRSGDLSVYWYQQSLDQGLQFLIQYYNGEERAKGNILERFSAQQFPDLHSELNLSSLELGDSALYFCASSVVGGPNYGYTFGSGTRLTVV.